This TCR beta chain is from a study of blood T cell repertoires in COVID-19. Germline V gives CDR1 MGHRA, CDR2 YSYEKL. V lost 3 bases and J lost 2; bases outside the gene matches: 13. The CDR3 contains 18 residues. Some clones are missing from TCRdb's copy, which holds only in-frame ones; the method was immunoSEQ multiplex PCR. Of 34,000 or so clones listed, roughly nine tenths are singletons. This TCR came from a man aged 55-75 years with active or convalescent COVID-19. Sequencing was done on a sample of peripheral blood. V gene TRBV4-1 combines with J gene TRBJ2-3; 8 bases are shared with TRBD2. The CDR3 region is CASSHLPTRGRHTDTQYF. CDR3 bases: TGCGCCAGCAGCCACCTCCCGACTCGCGGGAGGCACACAGATACGCAGTATTTT.